This T cell receptor beta chain is drawn from a study of T cell repertoires in ileal Crohn's disease. Study details: Patients had a median approximately 7.8-year disease duration, and about 40% were active smokers. About half of patients got postoperative therapy: about ten thiopurines, 18 anti-TNF. Study-level points and caveats: Endoscopic recurrence occurred in every patient whose clonality exceeded 26.8%. Clonal expansions were more frequent in active smokers than non-smokers at surgery.

This clone qualifies as large. Its specificity is unknown. TCRdb's copy holds only in-frame clones and misses some; the assay was immunoSEQ multiplex PCR. The sample has some 10,000 clones; approximately 82% are singletons. The germline CDR1 and CDR2 sequences are SGHTA and FQGTGA. The CDR3 is 12 amino acids. Trimming left V 3 bases short and J 7 bases short, with 7 bases between. The sequence came from an adult with Crohn's disease. Sequenced: ileal tissue. The rearrangement uses TRBV7-3 and TRBJ2-1; D is perhaps TRBD2 (6 bases). CDR3 DNA sequence: TGTGCCAGCAGCTTTGGGAGGAATGAGCAGTTCTTC. Translation: CASSFGRNEQFF.